These T cell receptor beta chains were read from a single sample in a study of T cells in Graves' hyperthyroidism and ophthalmopathy. Via MiXCR, TCRdb re-called the multiplex PCR reads, giving one row per CDR3 protein. The sample records about 400,000 distinct CDR3 sequences, 14% to 15% being singletons. The sequenced sample consisted of blood. These receptors all come from a man between 18 and 29 years old with Graves' ophthalmopathy. Each CDR3 is given with its conserved first and last residue. Each record gives: J gene, clone size, V gene, D gene, CDR3 DNA, CDR3 protein. A D gene is named only where the DNA matches it firmly. Clone size is shown for a subset of rows, as once, few, many or a class of expanded clone.

J gene: TRBJ2-2; clone size: few; V gene: TRBV19; D gene: TRBD1; CDR3 DNA: TGTGCCAGTAGTATCTTTCAGGGGGCGCCCGGGGAGCTGTTTTTT; CDR3 protein: CASSIFQGAPGELFF
J gene: TRBJ2-7; clone size: many; V gene: TRBV11-3; D gene: TRBD1; CDR3 DNA: TGTGCCAGCAGCTTAGGCCGGGACAGACTCTACGAGCAGTACTTC; CDR3 protein: CASSLGRDRLYEQYF
J gene: TRBJ2-7; clone size: -; V gene: TRBV18; D gene: TRBD2; CDR3 DNA: TGTGCCAGCTCACCACCCTCTGCTAGCGGGGGATCCTACGAGCAGTACTTC; CDR3 protein: CASSPPSASGGSYEQYF
J gene: TRBJ2-5; clone size: -; V gene: TRBV6-5; D gene: -; CDR3 DNA: TGTGCCAGCAGTTACGGGGGCTCCCAAGAGACCCAGTACTTC; CDR3 protein: CASSYGGSQETQYF
J gene: TRBJ1-2; clone size: many; V gene: TRBV7-8; D gene: -; CDR3 DNA: TGTGCCAGCAGCTTAGCCGGGGCAGGGCATAGGGATGGCTACACCTTC; CDR3 protein: CASSLAGAGHRDGYTF
J gene: TRBJ2-3; clone size: few; V gene: TRBV7-9; D gene: -; CDR3 DNA: TGTGCCAGCAGCTTAGTCTCACTAGCAAGCCCTAGGGATACGCAGTATTTT; CDR3 protein: CASSLVSLASPRDTQYF
J gene: TRBJ2-3; clone size: many; V gene: TRBV24-1; D gene: TRBD2; CDR3 DNA: TGTGCCACCAGTGACACGACTAGCGGGAGTTTGACAGATACGCAGTATTTT; CDR3 protein: CATSDTTSGSLTDTQYF
J gene: TRBJ2-2; clone size: few; V gene: TRBV7-9; D gene: TRBD1; CDR3 DNA: TGTGCCAGCAGCTTAGCAGGGGGCGACGGGGAGCTGTTTTTT; CDR3 protein: CASSLAGGDGELFF
J gene: TRBJ2-7; clone size: many; V gene: TRBV2; D gene: -; CDR3 DNA: TGTGCCAGCTATTATGGCCAATGGAACGAGCAGTACTTC; CDR3 protein: CASYYGQWNEQYF
J gene: TRBJ1-6; clone size: -; V gene: TRBV19; D gene: -; CDR3 DNA: TGTGCCAGTAGTCCCCGGACCTTAAACAATTCACCCCTCCACTTT; CDR3 protein: CASSPRTLNNSPLHF
J gene: TRBJ2-2; clone size: many; V gene: TRBV30; D gene: -; CDR3 DNA: TGTGCCTGTAAGCCTCCGAACACCGGGGAGCTGTTTTTT; CDR3 protein: CACKPPNTGELFF
J gene: TRBJ2-3; clone size: many; V gene: TRBV7-2; D gene: -; CDR3 DNA: TGTGCCAGCATTACGGGGTGGGGCAGGACAGATACGCAGTATTTT; CDR3 protein: CASITGWGRTDTQYF
J gene: TRBJ2-7; clone size: many; V gene: TRBV3-1; D gene: -; CDR3 DNA: TGTGCCAGCAGCTTTCTACTAGGCTACGAGCAGTACTTC; CDR3 protein: CASSFLLGYEQYF
J gene: TRBJ1-5; clone size: -; V gene: TRBV4-1; D gene: -; CDR3 DNA: TGCGCCAGCAGCCAAGGGGTTCAAACGGAGCCCCAGCATTTT; CDR3 protein: CASSQGVQTEPQHF
J gene: TRBJ1-2; clone size: -; V gene: TRBV20-1; D gene: -; CDR3 DNA: TGCAGTGCTAGAGATGGGGGCAGGGTTGGTGGCTACACCTTC; CDR3 protein: CSARDGGRVGGYTF
J gene: TRBJ1-5; clone size: -; V gene: TRBV29-1; D gene: -; CDR3 DNA: TGCAGCGTTAGAATCGGACGGGGCAATCAGCCCCAGCATTTT; CDR3 protein: CSVRIGRGNQPQHF
J gene: TRBJ1-1; clone size: few; V gene: TRBV6-1; D gene: TRBD1; CDR3 DNA: TGTGCCAGCAGGGCACAGGGGCGGAACACTGAAGCTTTCTTT; CDR3 protein: CASRAQGRNTEAFF
J gene: TRBJ2-1; clone size: -; V gene: TRBV5-1; D gene: TRBD1; CDR3 DNA: TGCGCCAGCGGGGAACAGGGGAGCTCCTACAATGAGCAGTTCTTC; CDR3 protein: CASGEQGSSYNEQFF
J gene: TRBJ1-2; clone size: many; V gene: TRBV6-5; D gene: -; CDR3 DNA: TGTGCCAGCAGTTACGACAGGTGGACCTATGGCTACACCTTC; CDR3 protein: CASSYDRWTYGYTF
J gene: TRBJ2-4; clone size: many; V gene: TRBV6-1; D gene: -; CDR3 DNA: TGTGCCAGCAGTGAATATGGAGAGGGTAGGGACATTCAGTACTTC; CDR3 protein: CASSEYGEGRDIQYF
J gene: TRBJ2-3; clone size: many; V gene: TRBV27; D gene: -; CDR3 DNA: TGTGCCAGCGCCCCCACAGATACGCAGTATTTT; CDR3 protein: CASAPTDTQYF
J gene: TRBJ1-5; clone size: -; V gene: TRBV7-9; D gene: -; CDR3 DNA: TGTGCCAGCAGCTTAGAATCAGGGGCGGATCAGCCCCAGCATTTT; CDR3 protein: CASSLESGADQPQHF
J gene: TRBJ2-1; clone size: few; V gene: TRBV4-1; D gene: TRBD2; CDR3 DNA: TGCGCCAGCAGCCGCTTGACTAGCGGGGGGGTCAATGAGCAGTTCTTC; CDR3 protein: CASSRLTSGGVNEQFF
J gene: TRBJ2-5; clone size: many; V gene: TRBV20-1; D gene: -; CDR3 DNA: TGCAGTGCTGTAGGGTCCATGGGAGAGACCCAGTACTTC; CDR3 protein: CSAVGSMGETQYF
J gene: TRBJ2-5; clone size: few; V gene: TRBV18; D gene: TRBD1; CDR3 DNA: TGTGCCAGCTCCCCCGGGACAGGGGATGAGACCCAGTACTTC; CDR3 protein: CASSPGTGDETQYF
J gene: TRBJ2-2; clone size: -; V gene: TRBV3-1; D gene: -; CDR3 DNA: TGTGCCAGCAGCCAAGGGGGTTCGGCCGGGGAGCTGTTTTTT; CDR3 protein: CASSQGGSAGELFF
J gene: TRBJ1-4; clone size: few; V gene: TRBV5-1; D gene: -; CDR3 DNA: TGCGCCAGCAGCTTGGGGGACTCAACTAATGAAAAACTGTTTTTT; CDR3 protein: CASSLGDSTNEKLFF
J gene: TRBJ2-5; clone size: many; V gene: TRBV5-6; D gene: -; CDR3 DNA: TGTGCCAGCAGCTTGGTTGGTAGCGGAGAGACCCAGTACTTC; CDR3 protein: CASSLVGSGETQYF
J gene: TRBJ2-7; clone size: many; V gene: TRBV20-1; D gene: TRBD2; CDR3 DNA: TGCAGTGCTAGAGATCATGGCGGCGGGAGGCCATACGAGCAGTACTTC; CDR3 protein: CSARDHGGGRPYEQYF
J gene: TRBJ1-1; clone size: -; V gene: TRBV11-3; D gene: TRBD1; CDR3 DNA: TGTGCCAGCAGCTTAGGGTTTCGGGACAGCGAAGCTTTCTTT; CDR3 protein: CASSLGFRDSEAFF
J gene: TRBJ2-7; clone size: many; V gene: TRBV2; D gene: TRBD2; CDR3 DNA: TGTGCCAGCAGGACTAGCGGGGGGAGCTACGAGCAGTACTTC; CDR3 protein: CASRTSGGSYEQYF
J gene: TRBJ2-1; clone size: many; V gene: TRBV10-3; D gene: -; CDR3 DNA: TGTGCCATCAGTGAGCCCGCCGGGGGATCCAATGAGCAGTTCTTC; CDR3 protein: CAISEPAGGSNEQFF
J gene: TRBJ1-2; clone size: -; V gene: TRBV27; D gene: -; CDR3 DNA: TGTGCCAGCAGCCGAACCCGGCCCGGGGATGGCTACACCTTC; CDR3 protein: CASSRTRPGDGYTF
J gene: TRBJ2-1; clone size: many; V gene: TRBV30; D gene: -; CDR3 DNA: TGTGCCTGGAGTCTCGGGGGGCCTCCCCGGCAGCAGTTCTTC; CDR3 protein: CAWSLGGPPRQQFF
J gene: TRBJ2-1; clone size: many; V gene: TRBV29-1; D gene: -; CDR3 DNA: TGCAGCCCGAGGGTGGTAGGGAATGAGCAGTTCTTC; CDR3 protein: CSPRVVGNEQFF
J gene: TRBJ1-1; clone size: few; V gene: TRBV30; D gene: -; CDR3 DNA: TGTGCCTGGAGTGTTGGTGGAAACACTGAAGCTTTCTTT; CDR3 protein: CAWSVGGNTEAFF
J gene: TRBJ2-3; clone size: many; V gene: TRBV15; D gene: TRBD1; CDR3 DNA: TGTGCCACCAGCAGGGGACAGGGGGAGATGGATACGCAGTATTTT; CDR3 protein: CATSRGQGEMDTQYF
J gene: TRBJ2-3; clone size: many; V gene: TRBV7-3; D gene: -; CDR3 DNA: TGTGCCAGCAGCTTAGGGGGAGAGGTCACAGATACGCAGTATTTT; CDR3 protein: CASSLGGEVTDTQYF
J gene: TRBJ2-1; clone size: many; V gene: TRBV3-1; D gene: TRBD2; CDR3 DNA: TGTGCCAGCAGCCAAGGTTTGGTGGGAGGGGTCAATGAGCAGTTCTTC; CDR3 protein: CASSQGLVGGVNEQFF
J gene: TRBJ1-1; clone size: many; V gene: TRBV3-1; D gene: -; CDR3 DNA: TGTGCCAGCAGCAGCATGGGGGGAACTGAAGCTTTCTTT; CDR3 protein: CASSSMGGTEAFF
J gene: TRBJ2-3; clone size: few; V gene: TRBV10-3; D gene: TRBD2; CDR3 DNA: TGTGCCATCAGTGAGAGAGAGGGACTACAGGCAGATACGCAGTATTTT; CDR3 protein: CAISEREGLQADTQYF
J gene: TRBJ2-5; clone size: many; V gene: TRBV7-2; D gene: TRBD1; CDR3 DNA: TGTGCCAGCAGACAACGACAGGGGGGAGAGACCCAGTACTTC; CDR3 protein: CASRQRQGGETQYF
J gene: TRBJ2-3; clone size: many; V gene: TRBV11-2; D gene: TRBD2; CDR3 DNA: TGTGCCAGCAGCCTGAGCGGGAGAAGTCGACATACGCAGTATTTT; CDR3 protein: CASSLSGRSRHTQYF
J gene: TRBJ2-1; clone size: many; V gene: TRBV12-5; D gene: TRBD2; CDR3 DNA: TGTGCTTCCTACCTTACGGGGGGGCGCGATGAGCAGTTCTTC; CDR3 protein: CASYLTGGRDEQFF
J gene: TRBJ2-2; clone size: few; V gene: TRBV5-1; D gene: TRBD2; CDR3 DNA: TGCGCCAGCAGCTTGGCCGGACTAGATACCGGGGAGCTGTTTTTT; CDR3 protein: CASSLAGLDTGELFF
J gene: TRBJ2-2; clone size: -; V gene: TRBV7-6; D gene: TRBD2; CDR3 DNA: TGTGCCAGCAGCCTGGCAGTGGGACTAGCGGCCTCGGGCGGGGAGCTGTTTTTT; CDR3 protein: CASSLAVGLAASGGELFF
J gene: TRBJ1-1; clone size: many; V gene: TRBV2; D gene: -; CDR3 DNA: TGTGCCAGCAGCCAAGACGGTAGCACTGAAGCTTTCTTT; CDR3 protein: CASSQDGSTEAFF
J gene: TRBJ2-3; clone size: many; V gene: TRBV5-1; D gene: TRBD2; CDR3 DNA: TGCGCCAGCAGCGCCCAACTAGCGGGAGGAACCAGCACAGATACGCAGTATTTT; CDR3 protein: CASSAQLAGGTSTDTQYF
J gene: TRBJ2-3; clone size: -; V gene: TRBV27; D gene: TRBD1; CDR3 DNA: TGTGCCAGCAGAACCGGGACAGCGAACACAGATACGCAGTATTTT; CDR3 protein: CASRTGTANTDTQYF
J gene: TRBJ1-2; clone size: -; V gene: TRBV3-1; D gene: -; CDR3 DNA: TGTGCCAGCAGCCAGCCGGGAGCGTACTATGGCTACACCTTC; CDR3 protein: CASSQPGAYYGYTF
J gene: TRBJ2-6; clone size: -; V gene: TRBV7-9; D gene: TRBD1; CDR3 DNA: TGTGCCAGCAGCTACCGGGACAGGGGAATTTCGGGGGCCAACGTCCTGACTTTC; CDR3 protein: CASSYRDRGISGANVLTF